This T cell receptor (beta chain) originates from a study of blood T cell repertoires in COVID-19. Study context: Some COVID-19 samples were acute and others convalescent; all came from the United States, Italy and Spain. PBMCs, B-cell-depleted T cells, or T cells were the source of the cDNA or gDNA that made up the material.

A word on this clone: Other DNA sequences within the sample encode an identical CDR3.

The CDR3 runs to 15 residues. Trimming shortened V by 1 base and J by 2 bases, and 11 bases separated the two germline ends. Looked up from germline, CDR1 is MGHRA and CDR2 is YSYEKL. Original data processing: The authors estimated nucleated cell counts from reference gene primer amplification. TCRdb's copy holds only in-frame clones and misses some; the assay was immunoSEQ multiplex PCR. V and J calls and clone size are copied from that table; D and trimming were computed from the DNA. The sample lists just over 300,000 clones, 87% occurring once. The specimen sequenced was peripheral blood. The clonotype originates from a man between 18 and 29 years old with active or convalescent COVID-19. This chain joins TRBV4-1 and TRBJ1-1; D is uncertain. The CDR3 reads CASSQVGGGNTEAFF. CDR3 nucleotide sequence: TGCGCCAGCAGCCAAGTGGGAGGCGGAAACACTGAAGCTTTCTTT.